This T cell receptor (beta chain) was captured in a study of glioma-infiltrating T cells after dendritic cell vaccination. This clone was picked up one time. Its matching antigen is unknown. Time point here: after dendritic cell vaccination, including at tumor progression/relapse. Selection required adequate fresh-frozen tumor tissue plus more than two years' survival data. General observations from the study: Higher pretreatment TIL content predicted longer progression-free time and survival. No direct clonality-survival link was found; a diverse polyclonal response may matter.

TCRB CDR3 was amplified from 2 ug genomic DNA or less. This table comes from immunoSEQ multiplex PCR, and its TCRdb copy is limited to in-frame clones, with some not included. This table holds tens of thousands of clones, around 85% found once. The source material was blood, sampled after dendritic cell vaccination. This clonotype was sampled from a human donor with glioblastoma.

CDR3 residues: CATSRELGGQGAITNSPLHF. CDR3 DNA: TGTGCCACCAGCAGAGAGCTCGGGGGACAGGGGGCCATAACCAATTCACCCCTCCACTTT. The V and J genes are TRBV15 and TRBJ1-6, with 12 bases aligning to TRBD1. After removal of 0 bases from V and 7 bases from J, the junction contained 13 bases not matched to a gene. CDR1 is LNHNV and CDR2 is YYDKDF in the germline V gene (reference sequence). There are 20 residues in the CDR3. The variable domain in full, with the rest retrieved from reference TRBV15 and TRBJ1-6, is DAMVIQNPRYQVTQFGKPVTLSCSQTLNHNVMYWYQQKSSQAPKLLFHYYDKDFNNEADTPDNFQSRRPNTSFCFLDIRSPGLGDTAMYLCATSRELGGQGAITNSPLHFGNGTRLTVT.